This TCR beta chain was documented in a study of shared clonotypes between healthy human individuals. Study findings and constraints: Generally, naive subsets (rather than memory subsets) showed larger estimated richness. Blood was the only sampled material, and tissue repertoires likely differ.

Method: immunoSEQ multiplex PCR; TCRdb's copy keeps in-frame clones and lacks some. Of approximately 2.3 million clones in the sample, 85% to 95% were seen once. Trimming removed 6 bases from V and 2 bases from J; junction bases left unmatched: 4. The CDR3 consists of 15 residues. Per germline, CDR1 ENHRY and CDR2 SYGVKD. A note on this clone: Antigen unknown.

This TCR was sampled from a man aged 18 to 30 in good health. Some clones in this sample may be carry-over from other donors' samples. This chain joins TRBV10-3 and TRBJ2-3; 11 nucleotides align to TRBD2. The sequencing sample was made of naive CD4+ T cells from PBMCs. Subset: CD45RA+ positively selected. The CDR3 DNA follows: TGTGCCATCAGCGGGACTAGCGGAACCACAGATACGCAGTATTTT. It is translated as CAISGTSGTTDTQYF.